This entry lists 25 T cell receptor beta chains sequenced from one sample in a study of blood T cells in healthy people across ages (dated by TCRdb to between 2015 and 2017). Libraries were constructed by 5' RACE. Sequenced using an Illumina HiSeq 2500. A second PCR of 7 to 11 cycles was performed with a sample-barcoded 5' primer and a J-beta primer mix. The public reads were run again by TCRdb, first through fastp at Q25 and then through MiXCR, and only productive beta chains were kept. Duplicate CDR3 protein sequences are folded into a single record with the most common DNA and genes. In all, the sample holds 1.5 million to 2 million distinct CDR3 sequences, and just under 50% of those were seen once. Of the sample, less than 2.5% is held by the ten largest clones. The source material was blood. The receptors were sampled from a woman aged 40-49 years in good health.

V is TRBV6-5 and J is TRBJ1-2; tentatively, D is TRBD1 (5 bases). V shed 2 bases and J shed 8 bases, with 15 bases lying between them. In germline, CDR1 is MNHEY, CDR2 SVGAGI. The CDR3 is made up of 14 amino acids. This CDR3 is CASSYQASREGYTF. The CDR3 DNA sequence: TGTGCCAGCAGTTACCAGGCCAGCAGGGAAGGCTACACCTTC.

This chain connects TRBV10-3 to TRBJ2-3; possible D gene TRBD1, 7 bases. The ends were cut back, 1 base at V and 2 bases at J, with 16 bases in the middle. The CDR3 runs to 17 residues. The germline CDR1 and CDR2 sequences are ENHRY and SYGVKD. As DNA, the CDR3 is TGTGCCATCAGTGAGTGGGCTAGCGAGGGGGCCACAGATACGCAGTATTTT. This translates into CAISEWASEGATDTQYF.

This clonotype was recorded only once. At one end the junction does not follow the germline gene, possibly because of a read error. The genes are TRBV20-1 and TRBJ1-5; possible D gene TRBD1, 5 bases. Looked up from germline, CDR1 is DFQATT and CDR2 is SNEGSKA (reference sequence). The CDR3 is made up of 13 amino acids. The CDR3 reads CSARGGDNRPQHF. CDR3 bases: TGCAGTGCCCGGGGGGGAGACAATCGGCCCCAGCATTTT.

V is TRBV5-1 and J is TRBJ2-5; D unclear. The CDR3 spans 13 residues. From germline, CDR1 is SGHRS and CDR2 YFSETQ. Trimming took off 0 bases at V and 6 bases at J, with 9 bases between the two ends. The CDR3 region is CASSLEGGQTQYF. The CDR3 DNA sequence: TGCGCCAGCAGCTTGGAGGGCGGTCAGACCCAGTACTTC. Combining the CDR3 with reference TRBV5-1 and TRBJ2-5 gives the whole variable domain KAGVTQTPRYLIKTRGQQVTLSCSPISGHRSVSWYQQTPGQGLQFLFEYFSETQRNKGNFPGRFSGRQFSNSRSEMNVSTLELGDSALYLCASSLEGGQTQYFGPGTRLLVL.

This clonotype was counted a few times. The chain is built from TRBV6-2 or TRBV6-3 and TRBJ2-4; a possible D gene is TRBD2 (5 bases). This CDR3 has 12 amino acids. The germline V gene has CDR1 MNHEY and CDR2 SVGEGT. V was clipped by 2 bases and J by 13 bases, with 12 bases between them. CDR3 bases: TGTGCCAGCAGTTACGAGGGAACGGGGCAGTACTTC. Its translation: CASSYEGTGQYF.

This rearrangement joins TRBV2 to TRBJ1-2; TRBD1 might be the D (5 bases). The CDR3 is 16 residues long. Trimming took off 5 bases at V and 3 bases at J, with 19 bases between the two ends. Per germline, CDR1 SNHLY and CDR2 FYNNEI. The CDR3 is CASSKGLGNQDYGYTF. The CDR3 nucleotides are TGTGCCAGCAGTAAGGGGCTGGGAAATCAGGACTATGGCTACACCTTC. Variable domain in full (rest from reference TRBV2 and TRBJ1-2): EPEVTQTPSHQVTQMGQEVILRCVPISNHLYFYWYRQILGQKVEFLVSFYNNEISEKSEIFDDQFSVERPDGSNFTLKIRSTKLEDSAMYFCASSKGLGNQDYGYTFGSGTRLTVV.

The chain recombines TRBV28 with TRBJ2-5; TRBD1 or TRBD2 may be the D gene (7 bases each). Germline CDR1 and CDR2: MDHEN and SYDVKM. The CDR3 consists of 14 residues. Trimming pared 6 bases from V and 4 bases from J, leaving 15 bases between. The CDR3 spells CASRYQGGRETQYF. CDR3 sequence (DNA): TGTGCCAGCAGGTACCAGGGGGGGAGAGAGACCCAGTACTTC.

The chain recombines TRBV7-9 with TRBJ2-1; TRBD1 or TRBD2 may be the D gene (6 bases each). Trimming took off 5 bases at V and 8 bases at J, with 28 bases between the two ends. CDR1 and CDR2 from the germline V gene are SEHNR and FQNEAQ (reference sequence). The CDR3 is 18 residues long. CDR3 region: CASSVYGTPSGRRDEQFF. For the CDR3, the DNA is TGTGCCAGCAGCGTTTACGGGACACCGTCGGGACGGAGGGATGAGCAGTTCTTC.

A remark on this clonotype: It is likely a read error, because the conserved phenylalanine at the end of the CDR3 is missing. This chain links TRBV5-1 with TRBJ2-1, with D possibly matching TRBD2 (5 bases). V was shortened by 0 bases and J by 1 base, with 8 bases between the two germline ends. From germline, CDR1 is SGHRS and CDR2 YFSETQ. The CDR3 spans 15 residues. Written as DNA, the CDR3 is TGCGCCAGCAGCTTGGGGCCGGGGTCCTACAATGAGCAGTTCATC. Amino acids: CASSLGPGSYNEQFI.

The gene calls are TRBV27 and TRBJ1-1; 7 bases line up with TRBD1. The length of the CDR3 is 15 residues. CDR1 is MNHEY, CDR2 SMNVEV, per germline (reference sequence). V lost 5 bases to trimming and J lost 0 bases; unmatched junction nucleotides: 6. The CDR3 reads CASSPGQSMNTEAFF. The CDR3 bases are TGTGCCAGCAGTCCGGGACAGAGTATGAACACTGAAGCTTTCTTT.

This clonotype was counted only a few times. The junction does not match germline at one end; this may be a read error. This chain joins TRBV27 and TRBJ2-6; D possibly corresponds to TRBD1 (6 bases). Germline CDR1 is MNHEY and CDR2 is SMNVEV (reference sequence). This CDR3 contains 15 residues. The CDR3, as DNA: TGTGCTAGCAGTGACAGGAATCTGGGGGCCAACGTCCTGACTTTC. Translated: CASSDRNLGANVLTF.

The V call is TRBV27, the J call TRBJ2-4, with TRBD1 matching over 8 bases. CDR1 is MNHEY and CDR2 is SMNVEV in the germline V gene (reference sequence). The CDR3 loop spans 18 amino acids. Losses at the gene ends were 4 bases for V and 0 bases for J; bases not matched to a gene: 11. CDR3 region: CASSSSGQVNLAKNIQYF. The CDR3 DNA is TGTGCCAGCAGTTCATCGGGACAGGTTAATTTAGCCAAAAACATTCAGTACTTC.

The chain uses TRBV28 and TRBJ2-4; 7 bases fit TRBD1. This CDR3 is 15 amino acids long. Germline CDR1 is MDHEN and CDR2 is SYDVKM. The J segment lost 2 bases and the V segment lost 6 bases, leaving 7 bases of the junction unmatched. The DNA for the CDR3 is TGTGCCAGCAGGCCGACAGGGACACCCAAAAACATTCAGTACTTC. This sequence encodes CASRPTGTPKNIQYF. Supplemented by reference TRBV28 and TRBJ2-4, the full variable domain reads DVKVTQSSRYLVKRTGEKVFLECVQDMDHENMFWYRQDPGLGLRLIYFSYDVKMKEKGDIPEGYSVSREKKERFSLILESASTNQTSMYLCASRPTGTPKNIQYFGAGTRLSVL.

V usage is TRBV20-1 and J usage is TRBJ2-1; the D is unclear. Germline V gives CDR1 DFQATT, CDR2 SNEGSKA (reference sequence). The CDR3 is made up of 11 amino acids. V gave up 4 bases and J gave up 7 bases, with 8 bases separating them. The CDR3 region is CSATPMNEQFF. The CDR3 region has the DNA TGCAGTGCTACCCCTATGAATGAGCAGTTCTTC.

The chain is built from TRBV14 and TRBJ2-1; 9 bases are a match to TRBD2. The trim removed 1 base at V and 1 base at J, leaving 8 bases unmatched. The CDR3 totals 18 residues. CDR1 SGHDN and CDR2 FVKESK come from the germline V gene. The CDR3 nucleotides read TGTGCCAGCAGCCAAGGTCTAGCGGGGCCCCATTCCTACAATGAGCAGTTCTTC. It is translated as CASSQGLAGPHSYNEQFF.

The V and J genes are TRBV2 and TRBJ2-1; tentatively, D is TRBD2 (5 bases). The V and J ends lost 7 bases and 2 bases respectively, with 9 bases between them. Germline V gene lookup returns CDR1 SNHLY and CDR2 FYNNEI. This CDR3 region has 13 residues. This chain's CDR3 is CASTRETYNEQFF. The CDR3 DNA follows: TGTGCCAGCACGAGGGAAACCTACAATGAGCAGTTCTTC.

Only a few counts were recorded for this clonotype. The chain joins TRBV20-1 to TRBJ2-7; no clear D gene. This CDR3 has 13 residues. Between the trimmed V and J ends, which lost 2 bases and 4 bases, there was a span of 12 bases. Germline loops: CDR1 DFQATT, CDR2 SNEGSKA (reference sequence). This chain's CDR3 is CSARKRFTYEQYF. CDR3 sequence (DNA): TGCAGTGCTAGAAAACGGTTTACTTACGAGCAGTACTTC.

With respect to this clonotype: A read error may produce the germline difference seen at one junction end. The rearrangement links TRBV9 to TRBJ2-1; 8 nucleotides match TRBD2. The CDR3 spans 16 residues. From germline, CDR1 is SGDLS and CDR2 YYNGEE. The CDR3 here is CAGSLGLANSYNEQFF. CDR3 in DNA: TGTGCCGGCAGCCTTGGACTAGCCAATTCCTACAATGAGCAGTTCTTC. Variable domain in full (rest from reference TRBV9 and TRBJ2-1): DSGVTQTPKHLITATGQRVTLRCSPRSGDLSVYWYQQSLDQGLQFLIQYYNGEERAKGNILERFSAQQFPDLHSELNLSSLELGDSALYFCAGSLGLANSYNEQFFGPGTRLTVL.

CDR3 in amino acids: CASSLLGLAVTDTQYF. DNA of the CDR3: TGCGCCAGCAGCTTGTTGGGACTAGCAGTTACAGATACGCAGTATTTT. The chain combines TRBV5-1 with TRBJ2-3; 9 bases match TRBD2. The trim removed 1 base at V and 3 bases at J, leaving 6 bases unmatched. Germline V gene sequence: CDR1 SGHRS, CDR2 YFSETQ. This CDR3 contains 16 residues.

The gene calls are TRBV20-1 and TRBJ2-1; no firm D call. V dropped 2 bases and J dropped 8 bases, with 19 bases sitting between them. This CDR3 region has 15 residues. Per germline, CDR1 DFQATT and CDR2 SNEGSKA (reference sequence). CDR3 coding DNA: TGCAGTGCTAGACCGACGGATCGAGGTGGTGATGAGCAGTTCTTC. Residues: CSARPTDRGGDEQFF.

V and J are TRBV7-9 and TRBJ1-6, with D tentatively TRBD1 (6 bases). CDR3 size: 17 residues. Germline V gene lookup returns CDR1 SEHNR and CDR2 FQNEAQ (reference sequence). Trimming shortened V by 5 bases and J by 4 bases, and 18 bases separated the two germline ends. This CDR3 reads CASSRTTGQRYNSPLHF. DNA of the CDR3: TGTGCCAGCAGCCGAACGACCGGACAGAGATATAATTCACCCCTCCACTTT.

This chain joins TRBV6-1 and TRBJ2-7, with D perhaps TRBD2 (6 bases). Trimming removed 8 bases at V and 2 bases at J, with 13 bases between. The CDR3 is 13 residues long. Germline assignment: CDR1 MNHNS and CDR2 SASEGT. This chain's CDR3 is CASAGTRTYEQYF. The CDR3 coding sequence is TGTGCCAGCGCGGGGACGAGGACCTACGAGCAGTACTTC.

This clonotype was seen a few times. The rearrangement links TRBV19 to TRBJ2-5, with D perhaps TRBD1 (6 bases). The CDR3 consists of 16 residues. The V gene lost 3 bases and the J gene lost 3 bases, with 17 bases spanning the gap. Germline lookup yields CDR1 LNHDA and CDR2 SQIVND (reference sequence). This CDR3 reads CASSMKTGIVEETQYF. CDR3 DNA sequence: TGTGCCAGTAGTATGAAAACAGGGATTGTAGAAGAGACCCAGTACTTC.

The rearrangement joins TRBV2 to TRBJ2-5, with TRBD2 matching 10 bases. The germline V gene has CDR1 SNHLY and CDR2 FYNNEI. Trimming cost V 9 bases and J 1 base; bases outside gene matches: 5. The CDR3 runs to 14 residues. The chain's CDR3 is CASGLAGAQETQYF. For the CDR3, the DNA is TGTGCCAGTGGGCTAGCGGGAGCCCAAGAGACCCAGTACTTC.

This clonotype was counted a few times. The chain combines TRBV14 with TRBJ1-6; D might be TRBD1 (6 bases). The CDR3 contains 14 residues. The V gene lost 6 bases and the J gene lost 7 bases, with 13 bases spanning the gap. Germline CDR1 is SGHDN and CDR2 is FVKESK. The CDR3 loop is CASSRDTSNSPLHF. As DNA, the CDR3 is TGTGCCAGCAGTCGGGACACCTCCAATTCACCCCTCCACTTT.